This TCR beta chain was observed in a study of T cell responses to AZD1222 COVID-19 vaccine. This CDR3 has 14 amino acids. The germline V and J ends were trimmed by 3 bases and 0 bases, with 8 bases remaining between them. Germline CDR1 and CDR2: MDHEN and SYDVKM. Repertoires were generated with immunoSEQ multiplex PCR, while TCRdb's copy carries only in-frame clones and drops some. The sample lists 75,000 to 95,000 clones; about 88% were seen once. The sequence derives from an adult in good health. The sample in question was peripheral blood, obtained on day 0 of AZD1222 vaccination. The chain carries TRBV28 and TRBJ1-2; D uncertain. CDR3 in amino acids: CASSFQFSNYGYTF. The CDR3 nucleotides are TGTGCCAGCAGTTTTCAGTTTTCTAACTATGGCTACACCTTC.